These T cell receptor beta chains were read from a single sample in a study of OX40 agonist ivuxolimab in advanced cancers. Method: immunoSEQ multiplex PCR; TCRdb's copy keeps in-frame clones and lacks some. Of some 40,000 clones listed, about 80% were seen once; the top ten hold 9.5% to 10%. Here the sequenced sample was CD4+ or CD8+ T cells sorted from blood, taken in a trial of the OX40 agonist ivuxolimab. The receptor source for this set is an adult with an advanced solid tumor such as melanoma, head and neck, liver or kidney cancer. Each CDR3 is given with its conserved first and last residue. The order of the fields is D gene, J gene, V gene, clone size, CDR3 protein, CDR3 DNA. A D gene is named only where the DNA matches it firmly. Clone size is not always given. Where it is, it says once, few, many or a class for expanded clones.

d_call: TRBD2; j_call: TRBJ2-3; v_call: TRBV6-6; clone_size: -; cdr3_aa: CASKPGLAGGTDTQYF; cdr3_nt: TGTGCCAGCAAACCCGGACTAGCGGGAGGGACAGATACGCAGTATTTT
d_call: -; j_call: TRBJ2-1; v_call: TRBV15; clone_size: -; cdr3_aa: CATSEGGLMRNEQFF; cdr3_nt: TGTGCCACCAGCGAGGGGGGACTAATGAGGAATGAGCAGTTCTTC
d_call: -; j_call: TRBJ2-5; v_call: TRBV11-2; clone_size: few; cdr3_aa: CASSWGTGSRETQYF; cdr3_nt: TGTGCCAGCAGCTGGGGGACGGGAAGTAGGGAGACCCAGTACTTC
d_call: -; j_call: TRBJ1-4; v_call: TRBV11-2; clone_size: -; cdr3_aa: CASSLEGKLFF; cdr3_nt: TGTGCCAGCAGCTTAGAAGGGAAACTGTTTTTT
d_call: -; j_call: TRBJ1-3; v_call: TRBV6-1; clone_size: -; cdr3_aa: CASSEAGSGNTIYF; cdr3_nt: TGTGCCAGCAGTGAAGCAGGGAGTGGAAACACCATATATTTT
d_call: TRBD1; j_call: TRBJ1-2; v_call: TRBV5-6; clone_size: -; cdr3_aa: CASSLGDRISYGYTF; cdr3_nt: TGTGCCAGCAGCTTGGGGGACAGGATTTCCTATGGCTACACCTTC
d_call: -; j_call: TRBJ2-7; v_call: TRBV19; clone_size: -; cdr3_aa: CASTKDPRSSYEQYF; cdr3_nt: TGTGCCAGTACAAAGGACCCGAGGAGCTCCTACGAGCAGTACTTC
d_call: TRBD1; j_call: TRBJ2-1; v_call: TRBV19; clone_size: -; cdr3_aa: CASTPSGQVPYNEQFF; cdr3_nt: TGTGCCAGTACCCCCTCGGGACAGGTTCCCTACAATGAGCAGTTCTTC
d_call: TRBD1; j_call: TRBJ1-2; v_call: TRBV29-1; clone_size: -; cdr3_aa: CSAKTKGTEGDYGYTF; cdr3_nt: TGCAGCGCTAAAACCAAGGGGACAGAAGGGGACTATGGCTACACCTTC
d_call: TRBD2; j_call: TRBJ2-7; v_call: TRBV30; clone_size: -; cdr3_aa: CAWSAGGPRSYEQYF; cdr3_nt: TGTGCCTGGAGTGCGGGAGGTCCCCGCTCCTACGAGCAGTACTTC
d_call: -; j_call: TRBJ1-2; v_call: TRBV28; clone_size: -; cdr3_aa: CASSLNFNYGYTF; cdr3_nt: TGTGCCAGCAGTTTAAATTTTAACTATGGCTACACCTTC
d_call: -; j_call: TRBJ2-1; v_call: TRBV6-5; clone_size: -; cdr3_aa: CASSYSLGSQNEQFF; cdr3_nt: TGTGCCAGCAGTTACTCGTTGGGTTCACAGAATGAGCAGTTCTTC
d_call: TRBD1; j_call: TRBJ1-6; v_call: TRBV5-1; clone_size: -; cdr3_aa: CASRWTGLAPNSPLHF; cdr3_nt: TGCGCCAGCAGATGGACAGGCCTAGCCCCGAATTCACCCCTCCACTTT
d_call: TRBD1; j_call: TRBJ1-5; v_call: TRBV19; clone_size: -; cdr3_aa: CASSIIGQGGNQPQHF; cdr3_nt: TGTGCCAGTAGTATAATCGGACAGGGCGGGAATCAGCCCCAGCATTTT
d_call: -; j_call: TRBJ2-7; v_call: TRBV18; clone_size: -; cdr3_aa: CASSPGKTESEQYF; cdr3_nt: TGTGCCAGCTCACCGGGGAAGACGGAATCCGAGCAGTACTTC
d_call: -; j_call: TRBJ2-7; v_call: TRBV11-1; clone_size: -; cdr3_aa: CASSSISFRFQYF; cdr3_nt: TGTGCCAGCAGCTCGATTAGCTTCCGTTTTCAGTACTTC
d_call: -; j_call: TRBJ2-5; v_call: TRBV15; clone_size: -; cdr3_aa: CATSIGYQETQYF; cdr3_nt: TGTGCCACCAGCATAGGTTACCAAGAGACCCAGTACTTC
d_call: -; j_call: TRBJ1-4; v_call: TRBV7-2; clone_size: -; cdr3_aa: CASSQRPVKTVF; cdr3_nt: TGTGCCAGCAGCCAACGCCCCGTAAAAACTGTTTTT
d_call: TRBD2; j_call: TRBJ2-3; v_call: TRBV14; clone_size: -; cdr3_aa: CASSHPTSGVTNTQYF; cdr3_nt: TGTGCCAGCAGCCACCCGACTAGCGGGGTAACGAATACGCAGTATTTT
d_call: TRBD1; j_call: TRBJ2-1; v_call: TRBV5-6; clone_size: -; cdr3_aa: CASSQGQRNEQFF; cdr3_nt: TGTGCCAGCAGCCAGGGACAGCGCAATGAGCAGTTCTTC
d_call: -; j_call: TRBJ2-7; v_call: TRBV5-1; clone_size: -; cdr3_aa: CALLMGIYEQYF; cdr3_nt: TGCGCCCTATTGATGGGGATATACGAGCAGTACTTC
d_call: -; j_call: TRBJ2-5; v_call: TRBV5-6; clone_size: -; cdr3_aa: CASSRGANAWTQYF; cdr3_nt: TGTGCCAGCAGCCGTGGGGCTAACGCATGGACCCAGTACTTC
d_call: -; j_call: TRBJ2-3; v_call: TRBV10-3; clone_size: -; cdr3_aa: CAISEGRSSTDTQYF; cdr3_nt: TGTGCCATCAGCGAGGGGAGATCTAGCACAGATACGCAGTATTTT
d_call: -; j_call: TRBJ2-1; v_call: TRBV19; clone_size: -; cdr3_aa: CASSPGHYEQFF; cdr3_nt: TGTGCCAGTAGTCCGGGACACTATGAGCAGTTCTTC
d_call: TRBD2; j_call: TRBJ2-3; v_call: TRBV6-5; clone_size: -; cdr3_aa: CASSFSGGAADTQYF; cdr3_nt: TGTGCCAGCAGTTTTAGCGGGGGGGCCGCAGATACGCAGTATTTT
d_call: -; j_call: TRBJ2-3; v_call: TRBV29-1; clone_size: once; cdr3_aa: CSVRDRRGDTQYF; cdr3_nt: TGCAGCGTTAGAGACAGGAGGGGTGATACGCAGTATTTT
d_call: -; j_call: TRBJ1-1; v_call: TRBV18; clone_size: -; cdr3_aa: CASSGGEVRTEAFF; cdr3_nt: TGTGCCAGCTCCGGGGGCGAAGTGCGAACTGAAGCTTTCTTT
d_call: -; j_call: TRBJ1-5; v_call: TRBV19; clone_size: once; cdr3_aa: CASSNRDTWASNQPQHF; cdr3_nt: TGTGCCAGTAGTAACCGGGACACCTGGGCCAGCAATCAGCCCCAGCATTTT
d_call: TRBD2; j_call: TRBJ2-1; v_call: TRBV11-2; clone_size: -; cdr3_aa: CASSRGSSGRSSYNEQFF; cdr3_nt: TGTGCCAGCAGCCGCGGGTCTAGCGGGAGAAGCTCCTACAATGAGCAGTTCTTC
d_call: -; j_call: TRBJ1-2; v_call: TRBV7-2; clone_size: few; cdr3_aa: CASSLGTAEPYGYTF; cdr3_nt: TGTGCCAGCAGCCTCGGGACGGCGGAACCCTATGGCTACACCTTC
d_call: -; j_call: TRBJ2-1; v_call: TRBV9; clone_size: -; cdr3_aa: CASSVVRAAEAPEQFF; cdr3_nt: TGTGCCAGCAGCGTAGTTCGAGCCGCGGAGGCTCCTGAGCAGTTCTTC
d_call: -; j_call: TRBJ2-1; v_call: TRBV11-2; clone_size: -; cdr3_aa: CASSPFEGRNEQFF; cdr3_nt: TGTGCCAGCAGCCCATTCGAAGGGAGGAATGAGCAGTTCTTC
d_call: -; j_call: TRBJ1-2; v_call: TRBV7-9; clone_size: -; cdr3_aa: CASSGSNYGYTF; cdr3_nt: TGTGCCAGCAGTGGTTCTAACTATGGCTACACCTTC
d_call: -; j_call: TRBJ2-2; v_call: TRBV6-4; clone_size: -; cdr3_aa: CASSGDYTGELFF; cdr3_nt: TGTGCCAGCAGTGGGGACTACACCGGGGAGCTGTTTTTT
d_call: -; j_call: TRBJ2-3; v_call: TRBV27; clone_size: -; cdr3_aa: CASSERGSGTDTQYF; cdr3_nt: TGTGCCAGCAGCGAACGGGGCTCAGGCACAGATACGCAGTATTTT
d_call: -; j_call: TRBJ2-7; v_call: TRBV5-5; clone_size: few; cdr3_aa: CASSLIGSSYEQYF; cdr3_nt: TGTGCCAGCAGCTTGATAGGATCAAGCTACGAGCAGTACTTC
d_call: -; j_call: TRBJ1-4; v_call: TRBV15; clone_size: -; cdr3_aa: CATSRDPGATNEKLFF; cdr3_nt: TGTGCCACCAGCAGAGATCCTGGGGCCACTAATGAAAAACTGTTTTTT
d_call: -; j_call: TRBJ1-1; v_call: TRBV6-1; clone_size: once; cdr3_aa: CASRLDTEAFF; cdr3_nt: TGTGCCAGCAGGCTGGACACTGAAGCTTTCTTT
d_call: -; j_call: TRBJ1-3; v_call: TRBV6-1; clone_size: -; cdr3_aa: CASSDPSSGNTIYF; cdr3_nt: TGTGCCAGCAGTGACCCCAGCTCTGGAAACACCATATATTTT
d_call: -; j_call: TRBJ1-1; v_call: TRBV30; clone_size: -; cdr3_aa: CALTAYRADWGSGGYTEAFF; cdr3_nt: TGTGCCCTAACCGCCTACAGGGCAGATTGGGGTTCGGGCGGGTACACTGAAGCTTTCTTT
d_call: TRBD2; j_call: TRBJ2-5; v_call: TRBV2; clone_size: -; cdr3_aa: CANSRGLAETQYF; cdr3_nt: TGTGCCAACAGTCGAGGACTAGCGGAAACCCAGTACTTC
d_call: -; j_call: TRBJ1-1; v_call: TRBV7-2; clone_size: -; cdr3_aa: CASSSGTENTEAFF; cdr3_nt: TGTGCCAGCAGCTCCGGGACGGAGAACACTGAAGCTTTCTTT
d_call: -; j_call: TRBJ1-2; v_call: TRBV2; clone_size: few; cdr3_aa: CASTEEYGYTF; cdr3_nt: TGTGCCAGCACCGAGGAGTATGGCTACACCTTC
d_call: -; j_call: TRBJ2-1; v_call: TRBV7-6; clone_size: -; cdr3_aa: CASSSNDGGDEQFF; cdr3_nt: TGTGCCAGCAGCTCCAACGACGGCGGGGATGAGCAGTTCTTC
d_call: -; j_call: TRBJ2-7; v_call: TRBV9; clone_size: -; cdr3_aa: CASSGTSAYEQYF; cdr3_nt: TGTGCCAGCAGCGGGACGAGCGCCTACGAGCAGTACTTC
d_call: -; j_call: TRBJ2-2; v_call: TRBV11-2; clone_size: -; cdr3_aa: CASSPIGGKAGELFF; cdr3_nt: TGTGCCAGCAGCCCAATAGGGGGGAAGGCCGGGGAGCTGTTTTTT
d_call: -; j_call: TRBJ2-6; v_call: TRBV9; clone_size: -; cdr3_aa: CASSARPGQSSGANVLTF; cdr3_nt: TGTGCCAGCAGCGCCCGGCCCGGACAGTCCTCTGGGGCCAACGTCCTGACTTTC
d_call: -; j_call: TRBJ2-6; v_call: TRBV1; clone_size: -; cdr3_aa: CTQSRANVLTF; cdr3_nt: TGCACACAAAGTCGGGCCAACGTCCTGACTTTC
d_call: -; j_call: TRBJ2-6; v_call: TRBV27; clone_size: -; cdr3_aa: CASKGRTPGANVLTF; cdr3_nt: TGTGCCAGCAAAGGAAGGACACCTGGGGCCAACGTCCTGACTTTC
d_call: -; j_call: TRBJ2-5; v_call: TRBV4-1; clone_size: -; cdr3_aa: CASSLWGAGEAGETQYF; cdr3_nt: TGCGCCAGCAGCCTTTGGGGGGCGGGAGAAGCGGGAGAGACCCAGTACTTC
d_call: -; j_call: TRBJ2-4; v_call: TRBV5-8; clone_size: once; cdr3_aa: CASSLGGLAKNIQYF; cdr3_nt: TGTGCCAGCAGCTTGGGAGGACTAGCCAAAAACATTCAGTACTTC